A selection of T cell receptor beta chains follows, all from one sample in a study of CD8+CD57+ T cells in acquired aplastic anemia. TCRdb called the reads again in MiXCR, with one record for every CDR3 protein. The data contain some 290,000 distinct CDR3 sequences, approximately 55% of them singletons. What was sequenced was sorted CD4+, CD8+, or CD8+CD57+ T cells (not recorded which) from PBMCs. All receptors derive from a human donor with severe aplastic anemia or a healthy control (not recorded which). CDR3s include the opening cysteine and the closing phenylalanine or tryptophan. Each record gives: J gene, clone size, D gene, V gene, CDR3 protein, CDR3 DNA. The D gene is left open where the match is weak. Only part of the rows carry a size: once, few, many, or a class if the clone is expanded.

J: TRBJ1-4; size: many; D: -; V: TRBV20-1; CDR3: CSAKPGTSGEKLFF; DNA: TGCAGTGCTAAGCCCGGGACCTCAGGGGAAAAACTGTTTTTT
J: TRBJ2-1; size: many; D: -; V: TRBV5-1; CDR3: CASSLVGLEQFF; DNA: TGCGCCAGCAGCTTGGTTGGACTTGAGCAGTTCTTC
J: TRBJ2-2; size: -; D: TRBD2; V: TRBV5-1; CDR3: CASHLLAGGSGELFF; DNA: TGCGCCAGCCATCTCCTAGCGGGAGGCTCCGGGGAGCTGTTTTTT
J: TRBJ1-1; size: -; D: TRBD1; V: TRBV7-9; CDR3: CASEDRGWVNTEAFF; DNA: TGTGCCAGCGAGGACAGGGGCTGGGTGAACACTGAAGCTTTCTTT
J: TRBJ2-3; size: -; D: -; V: TRBV5-6; CDR3: CASSPGLESTDTQYF; DNA: TGTGCCAGCAGTCCAGGACTGGAGAGCACAGATACGCAGTATTTT
J: TRBJ1-4; size: -; D: -; V: TRBV19; CDR3: CASSILGEKLFF; DNA: TGTGCCAGTAGTATTTTAGGTGAAAAACTGTTTTTT
J: TRBJ2-2; size: many; D: TRBD1; V: TRBV10-3; CDR3: CAIRGTGGVGPGELFF; DNA: TGTGCCATCAGGGGGACAGGGGGAGTAGGGCCCGGGGAGCTGTTTTTT
J: TRBJ2-6; size: once; D: -; V: TRBV10-3; CDR3: CAISERSGTPSSGANVLTF; DNA: TGTGCCATCAGTGAGCGGTCGGGGACTCCGAGCTCTGGGGCCAACGTCCTGACTTTC
J: TRBJ1-2; size: -; D: -; V: TRBV2; CDR3: CASSGESSNYGYTF; DNA: TGTGCCAGCAGTGGTGAGAGCTCTAACTATGGCTACACCTTC
J: TRBJ2-1; size: many; D: TRBD2; V: TRBV6-1; CDR3: CASRRGLAGQNEQFF; DNA: TGTGCCAGCCGCAGAGGACTAGCGGGTCAGAATGAGCAGTTCTTC
J: TRBJ2-7; size: -; D: TRBD2; V: TRBV7-9; CDR3: CASSLPGGESYGQYF; DNA: TGTGCCAGCAGCCTTCCGGGAGGGGAGTCCTACGGGCAGTACTTC
J: TRBJ2-1; size: -; D: -; V: TRBV29-1; CDR3: CSFTRYNEQFF; DNA: TGCAGCTTCACTCGCTACAATGAGCAGTTCTTC
J: TRBJ2-3; size: -; D: TRBD2; V: TRBV20-1; CDR3: CSARDGGGGTDTQYF; DNA: TGCAGTGCTAGGGATGGCGGGGGAGGCACAGATACGCAGTATTTT
J: TRBJ2-7; size: -; D: TRBD1; V: TRBV5-1; CDR3: CASSLGYSGTGSYRDEQYF; DNA: TGCGCCAGCAGCTTGGGTTACTCTGGGACAGGGAGTTACAGGGACGAGCAGTACTTC
J: TRBJ2-5; size: many; D: -; V: TRBV20-1; CDR3: CSAKAGQETQYF; DNA: TGCAGTGCTAAAGCAGGCCAAGAGACCCAGTACTTC
J: TRBJ2-7; size: few; D: TRBD1; V: TRBV24-1; CDR3: CASSDGGTGPPGEQYF; DNA: TGTGCCTCCAGTGACGGAGGGACAGGCCCCCCGGGAGAGCAGTACTTC
J: TRBJ1-2; size: -; D: -; V: TRBV12-3/TRBV12-4; CDR3: CASGLPGSGYTF; DNA: TGTGCTAGTGGCCTCCCGGGAAGCGGGTACACCTTC
J: TRBJ2-3; size: -; D: TRBD2; V: TRBV7-2; CDR3: CASSFGDSGVTDTQYF; DNA: TGTGCCAGCAGCTTTGGCGACAGCGGGGTCACAGATACGCAGTATTTT
J: TRBJ1-4; size: few; D: TRBD1; V: TRBV5-1; CDR3: CASSLGQQGVGEKLFF; DNA: TGCGCCAGCAGCTTGGGACAACAGGGGGTGGGTGAAAAACTGTTTTTT
J: TRBJ2-7; size: many; D: -; V: TRBV6-5; CDR3: CASSYGQGSYEQYF; DNA: TGTGCCAGCAGTTACGGCCAGGGCTCCTACGAGCAGTACTTC
J: TRBJ2-1; size: -; D: -; V: TRBV24-1; CDR3: CATSPAGSSYNEQFF; DNA: TGTGCCACCAGTCCCGCGGGGAGCTCCTACAATGAGCAGTTCTTC
J: TRBJ1-2; size: -; D: -; V: TRBV29-1; CDR3: CSLQGNYGYTF; DNA: TGCAGTCTACAGGGCAACTATGGCTACACCTTC
J: TRBJ2-1; size: many; D: -; V: TRBV20-1; CDR3: CSAETWSSYNEQFF; DNA: TGCAGTGCGGAAACTTGGAGCTCCTACAATGAGCAGTTCTTC
J: TRBJ1-5; size: many; D: TRBD1; V: TRBV28; CDR3: CASSPWGGTGANQPQHF; DNA: TGTGCCAGCAGCCCATGGGGTGGGACAGGGGCCAATCAGCCCCAGCATTTT
J: TRBJ2-7; size: -; D: TRBD1; V: TRBV7-9; CDR3: CASSLTDGQGEQYF; DNA: TGCGCCAGCAGCCTTACGGACGGACAGGGCGAGCAGTACTTC
J: TRBJ1-2; size: many; D: -; V: TRBV7-8; CDR3: CASSLINGQPPNYGYTF; DNA: TGTGCCAGCAGCTTGATAAACGGACAACCTCCCAACTATGGCTACACCTTC
J: TRBJ1-1; size: -; D: -; V: TRBV7-8; CDR3: CASSLVPSGLPEAFF; DNA: TGTGCCAGCAGCTTAGTCCCTTCGGGGCTCCCTGAAGCTTTCTTT
J: TRBJ2-7; size: few; D: TRBD1; V: TRBV5-1; CDR3: CASSLGPPGTGLGEQYF; DNA: TGCGCCAGCAGCTTGGGGCCCCCCGGGACAGGGCTAGGCGAGCAGTACTTC
J: TRBJ1-1; size: few; D: -; V: TRBV7-2; CDR3: CASSLRLGPNTEAFF; DNA: TGTGCCAGCAGCTTACGGTTGGGGCCGAACACTGAAGCTTTCTTT
J: TRBJ1-5; size: -; D: TRBD1; V: TRBV2; CDR3: CASSDPGQGLRDQPQHF; DNA: TGTGCCAGCAGTGACCCGGGACAGGGACTCCGAGATCAGCCCCAGCATTTT
J: TRBJ2-1; size: many; D: TRBD2; V: TRBV12-3/TRBV12-4; CDR3: CASSSSYSGGAYNEQFF; DNA: TGTGCCAGCAGTTCCTCCTATAGCGGGGGGGCCTACAATGAGCAGTTCTTC
J: TRBJ2-1; size: -; D: -; V: TRBV9; CDR3: CASSVFQYNEQFF; DNA: TGTGCCAGCAGCGTGTTCCAATACAATGAGCAGTTCTTC
J: TRBJ2-5; size: -; D: TRBD2; V: TRBV7-2; CDR3: CASSLRTSGGGETQYF; DNA: TGTGCCAGCAGCTTAAGGACTAGCGGGGGGGGTGAGACCCAGTACTTC
J: TRBJ2-3; size: many; D: -; V: TRBV5-1; CDR3: CASSPEGLAQSHRTDTQYF; DNA: TGCGCCAGCAGCCCGGAAGGCCTAGCCCAATCCCATCGCACAGATACGCAGTATTTT
J: TRBJ1-2; size: -; D: -; V: TRBV12-3/TRBV12-4; CDR3: CASSFPGQPNYGYTF; DNA: TGTGCCAGCAGTTTCCCCGGACAGCCAAACTATGGCTACACCTTC
J: TRBJ1-1; size: few; D: -; V: TRBV20-1; CDR3: CSARRGAEVEAFF; DNA: TGCAGTGCTAGGCGGGGGGCAGAGGTTGAAGCTTTCTTT
J: TRBJ2-1; size: -; D: TRBD2; V: TRBV7-6; CDR3: CASSFSGRQSYNEQFF; DNA: TGTGCCAGCAGCTTTAGCGGGAGGCAGTCTTACAATGAGCAGTTCTTC
J: TRBJ2-3; size: once; D: TRBD2; V: TRBV7-9; CDR3: CASGPKGLSGTDTQYF; DNA: TGTGCCAGCGGCCCTAAGGGACTATCGGGCACAGATACGCAGTATTTT
J: TRBJ1-6; size: -; D: -; V: TRBV20-1; CDR3: CSAEHLGQEHSPLHF; DNA: TGCAGTGCGGAGCACCTCGGGCAGGAGCATTCACCCCTCCACTTT
J: TRBJ2-7; size: many; D: TRBD1; V: TRBV19; CDR3: CASRRQGDTTYEQYF; DNA: TGTGCCAGTAGACGACAGGGAGACACGACCTACGAGCAGTACTTC
J: TRBJ2-7; size: -; D: TRBD2; V: TRBV5-4; CDR3: CASSLDGRAGGEQYF; DNA: TGTGCCAGCAGCTTGGACGGGAGGGCCGGAGGGGAGCAGTACTTC
J: TRBJ1-4; size: few; D: -; V: TRBV18; CDR3: CASRRATNEKLFF; DNA: TGTGCCAGCCGGAGGGCAACTAATGAAAAACTGTTTTTT
J: TRBJ1-2; size: -; D: -; V: TRBV7-3; CDR3: CASSLGPGAGGYTF; DNA: TGTGCCAGCAGCTTAGGGCCAGGGGCCGGTGGCTACACCTTC
J: TRBJ2-1; size: -; D: -; V: TRBV15; CDR3: CATARRENGGEQFF; DNA: TGTGCCACCGCACGGAGGGAAAACGGGGGTGAGCAGTTCTTC
J: TRBJ2-2; size: -; D: TRBD2; V: TRBV12-3/TRBV12-4; CDR3: CASSLTGEGGELFF; DNA: TGTGCCAGCAGTTTAACCGGGGAGGGCGGGGAGCTGTTTTTT
J: TRBJ2-3; size: many; D: -; V: TRBV6-1; CDR3: CASSGRRGATDTQYF; DNA: TGTGCCAGCAGCGGAAGGAGGGGGGCCACAGATACGCAGTATTTT
J: TRBJ1-5; size: -; D: TRBD1; V: TRBV2; CDR3: CASRDSNSNQPQHF; DNA: TGTGCCAGCCGGGACAGCAATAGCAATCAGCCCCAGCATTTT
J: TRBJ2-7; size: many; D: TRBD2; V: TRBV9; CDR3: CASSVGRGGGLAGGPYEQYF; DNA: TGTGCCAGCAGCGTAGGACGGGGGGGTGGACTAGCGGGGGGTCCCTACGAGCAGTACTTC
J: TRBJ2-7; size: few; D: -; V: TRBV7-9; CDR3: CASSPRSGQYF; DNA: TGTGCCAGCAGCCCTCGCAGTGGGCAGTACTTC
J: TRBJ1-1; size: -; D: -; V: TRBV7-9; CDR3: CASSFDLTGFTEAFF; DNA: TGTGCCAGCAGCTTCGACCTAACAGGGTTCACTGAAGCTTTCTTT
J: TRBJ1-5; size: many; D: -; V: TRBV7-9; CDR3: CASSLGSGRQGDQPQHF; DNA: TGTGCCAGCAGCTTAGGGTCCGGCCGGCAGGGCGATCAGCCCCAGCATTTT
J: TRBJ2-5; size: few; D: TRBD2; V: TRBV18; CDR3: CASSPPRRGQETQYF; DNA: TGTGCCAGCTCACCACCGAGGCGGGGGCAAGAGACCCAGTACTTC